This is a list of T cell receptor beta chains from one sample in a study of graft-versus-host responses after intestinal transplantation. Their cognate antigens are unknown. Data came from immunoSEQ multiplex PCR; TCRdb stores just in-frame clones and leaves some out. This table has 98,000 or so clones, roughly nine tenths appearing once. The material was unstimulated CD4+ T cells sorted from spleen or lymph node cells, obtained before intestinal transplant. Receptor source: a human donor who received an intestinal transplant. The CDR3 runs from the conserved cysteine through the conserved F or W. Fields, in order: D gene, clone size, V gene, J gene, CDR3 protein, CDR3 DNA. The D gene is left open where the match is weak. Only some rows state a clone size, as once, few, many or a class for expanded clones.

TRBD1	NA	TRBV5-1	TRBJ1-5	CASSLDQTGGNQPQHF	TGCGCCAGCAGCTTGGACCAGACAGGGGGCAATCAGCCCCAGCATTTT
TRBD1	once	TRBV28	TRBJ2-3	CASSLGVRGTDTQYF	TGTGCCAGCAGTTTAGGGGTCAGGGGGACAGATACGCAGTATTTT
TRBD1	NA	TRBV2	TRBJ2-7	CASRGQDYSYEQYF	TGTGCCAGCAGGGGACAGGATTACTCCTACGAGCAGTACTTC
NA	NA	TRBV7-2	TRBJ2-7	CASSPVGTQYSYEQYF	TGTGCCAGCAGCCCCGTAGGGACCCAGTACTCCTACGAGCAGTACTTC
TRBD2	NA	TRBV7-9	TRBJ2-7	CASSFDARTSGYEQYF	TGTGCCAGCAGCTTTGACGCCCGCACTAGCGGCTACGAGCAGTACTTC
TRBD1	few	TRBV6-6	TRBJ1-4	CASRLRDRGQEKLFF	TGTGCCAGCAGACTCCGGGACAGGGGGCAGGAAAAACTGTTTTTT
NA	NA	TRBV29-1	TRBJ1-1	CSVEGVGMNTEAFF	TGCAGCGTTGAGGGGGTCGGAATGAACACTGAAGCTTTCTTT
TRBD1	NA	TRBV6-5	TRBJ2-7	CASSYSGQASYYEQYF	TGTGCCAGCAGTTACTCGGGACAGGCCTCTTACTACGAGCAGTACTTC
NA	medium-sized	TRBV6-1	TRBJ2-6	CASREQGTGANVLTF	TGTGCCAGCAGAGAACAGGGAACTGGGGCCAACGTCCTGACTTTC
NA	NA	TRBV2	TRBJ1-1	CASRGPGGTEAFF	TGTGCCAGCAGAGGGCCAGGCGGCACTGAAGCTTTCTTT
TRBD2	once	TRBV7-2	TRBJ2-5	CASSSRTSGSSETQYF	TGTGCCAGCAGCTCTAGGACTAGCGGGAGTTCAGAGACCCAGTACTTC
NA	NA	TRBV5-1	TRBJ2-7	CASSPGGIHEQYF	TGCGCCAGCAGCCCAGGAGGGATCCACGAGCAGTACTTC
TRBD1	NA	TRBV28	TRBJ2-5	CASSQGTVRETQYF	TGTGCCAGCAGTCAGGGGACAGTCCGGGAGACCCAGTACTTC
TRBD1	NA	TRBV9	TRBJ1-2	CASSVVDRTYGYTF	TGTGCCAGCAGCGTAGTGGACAGGACGTATGGCTACACCTTC
TRBD2	NA	TRBV19	TRBJ2-2	CASSSKTSRLTGELFF	TGTGCCAGTAGTTCCAAGACTAGCAGACTCACCGGGGAGCTGTTTTTT
TRBD2	NA	TRBV5-1	TRBJ2-1	CASSLVLAGYNEQFF	TGCGCCAGCAGCTTGGTCCTAGCGGGGTATAATGAGCAGTTCTTC
TRBD2	few	TRBV4-1	TRBJ2-7	CASSPRTSGTDEQYF	TGCGCCAGCAGCCCAAGGACTAGCGGGACAGACGAGCAGTACTTC
TRBD2	NA	TRBV11-2	TRBJ2-3	CASSLVRGLAGDTQYF	TGTGCCAGCAGCTTAGTTCGGGGACTAGCTGGAGATACGCAGTATTTT
TRBD2	NA	TRBV6-1	TRBJ2-7	CASRAWRGSTEQYF	TGTGCCAGCAGGGCTTGGCGGGGGAGTACCGAGCAGTACTTC
NA	NA	TRBV5-5	TRBJ1-5	CASSQSGVPGNQPQHF	TGTGCCAGCAGCCAAAGCGGGGTGCCTGGCAATCAGCCCCAGCATTTT
TRBD2	NA	TRBV5-1	TRBJ2-7	CASSRTSGSYEQYF	TGCGCCAGCAGCCGGACTAGCGGGTCCTACGAGCAGTACTTC